Below, one T cell receptor (beta chain) is given with its context. Antigen unknown. Additional DNA sequences in this sample encode the identical CDR3. The data belong to a study of T cell responses to AZD1222 COVID-19 vaccine. Study findings and constraints: Close to half of all spike-specific TCRs reportedly target regions of the variants that are unmutated. At baseline, just five to seven AZD1222 recipients tested seropositive. Donors skewed white British and female; clonal diversity was possibly underestimated. Sampling captured repertoires only after the peak T cell response.

Profiling relied on immunoSEQ multiplex PCR, and the TCRdb table lists in-frame clones only, not all of them. The profile shows roughly 160,000 clones, more than 85% of them singletons. The CDR3 is made up of 14 amino acids. Trimming shortened V by 4 bases and J by 1 base, and 8 bases separated the two germline ends. CDR1 is LNHDA, CDR2 SQIVND, per germline (reference sequence). The sample here was peripheral blood, taken on day 0 of AZD1222 vaccination. This clonotype originated in an adult in good health. V usage is TRBV19 and J usage is TRBJ1-5, with unresolved D. DNA of the CDR3: TGTGCCAGTAGTAGGACGGGGAGCAATCAGCCCCAGCATTTT. Its translation is CASSRTGSNQPQHF.